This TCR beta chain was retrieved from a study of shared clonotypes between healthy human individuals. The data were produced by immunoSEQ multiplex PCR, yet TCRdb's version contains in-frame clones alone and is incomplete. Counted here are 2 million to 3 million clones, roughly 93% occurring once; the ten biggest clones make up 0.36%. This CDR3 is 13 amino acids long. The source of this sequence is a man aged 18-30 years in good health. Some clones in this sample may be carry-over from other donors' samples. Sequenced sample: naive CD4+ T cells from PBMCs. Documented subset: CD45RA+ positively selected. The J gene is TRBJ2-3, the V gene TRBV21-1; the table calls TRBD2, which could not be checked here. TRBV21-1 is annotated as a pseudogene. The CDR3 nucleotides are TGTGCCAGCACAACTAGCGGAACAGATACGCAGTATTTT. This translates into CASTTSGTDTQYF.